Listed below are T cell receptor beta chains from one sample, sequenced in a study of blood T cell repertoires in COVID-19. TCRdb's copy holds only in-frame clones and misses some; the assay was immunoSEQ multiplex PCR. This sample carries about 99,000 clones, around 88% of them seen once, and the ten largest clones take roughly 3.5%. Specimen: peripheral blood. Every receptor here comes from a human donor in a cohort sampled during active COVID-19. Both conserved end residues are part of each CDR3. D genes are given only for firm matches. Size is stated for part of the rows, as once, few or many counts, or as a class when the clone is expanded.

v_gene	j_gene	abundance	d_gene	CDR3aa	CDR3nt
TRBV5-1	TRBJ1-2	once	TRBD1	CASSSQGARYGYTF	TGCGCCAGCAGCTCACAGGGGGCACGATATGGCTACACCTTC
TRBV7-2	TRBJ2-1	.	TRBD2	CASRASGGLYNEQFF	TGTGCCAGCAGGGCTAGCGGGGGGCTATACAATGAGCAGTTCTTC
TRBV12-1	TRBJ1-5	few	.	CASSFGKQGARVDQPQHF	TGTGCCAGCAGCTTTGGGAAACAGGGGGCGCGGGTGGATCAGCCCCAGCATTTT
TRBV5-1	TRBJ1-2	.	.	CASSPPRQGGGGYTF	TGCGCCAGCAGCCCACCGAGGCAGGGAGGAGGTGGCTACACCTTC
TRBV9	TRBJ2-7	.	.	CASGVEGDYEQYF	TGTGCCAGCGGCGTGGAGGGCGACTACGAGCAGTACTTC
TRBV11-3	TRBJ2-1	.	.	CASSMDRYNEQFF	TGTGCCAGCAGCATGGACAGATACAATGAGCAGTTCTTC
TRBV3-1/TRBV3-2	TRBJ2-2	.	TRBD1	CASSLGQGDTGELFF	TGTGCCAGCAGCCTGGGACAGGGGGACACCGGGGAGCTGTTTTTT
TRBV19	TRBJ1-5	.	TRBD1	CASSISTGGGQPQHF	TGTGCCAGTAGTATCTCGACAGGGGGCGGTCAGCCCCAGCATTTT
TRBV5-4	TRBJ2-2	once	.	CASSLAATGELFF	TGTGCCAGCAGCTTGGCCGCGACCGGGGAGCTGTTTTTT
TRBV5-6	TRBJ2-1	.	TRBD2	CASSGTSGGAEFF	TGTGCCAGCAGCGGAACTAGCGGGGGTGCGGAGTTCTTC
TRBV18	TRBJ2-7	.	.	CASSPSQQGFYEQYF	TGTGCCAGCTCACCCTCCCAGCAGGGGTTCTACGAGCAGTACTTC
TRBV11-3	TRBJ2-7	once	.	CASSLAPTYEQYF	TGTGCCAGCAGCTTAGCCCCCACCTACGAGCAGTACTTC
TRBV7-7	TRBJ2-3	.	TRBD1	CASSFGTGTTDTQYF	TGTGCTAGCAGCTTTGGGACAGGGACCACAGATACGCAGTATTTT
TRBV4-2	TRBJ2-5	.	TRBD2	CASSQESGDLATQYF	TGTGCCAGCAGCCAAGAAAGCGGGGACCTCGCGACCCAGTACTTC
TRBV29-1	TRBJ2-7	.	TRBD2	CSVGGLAAYEQYF	TGCAGCGTTGGAGGTCTAGCGGCCTACGAGCAGTACTTC
TRBV13	TRBJ1-6	.	.	CASSLSVGEANSPLHF	TGTGCCAGCAGCTTATCTGTTGGGGAGGCTAATTCACCCCTCCACTTT
TRBV6-1	TRBJ1-2	.	.	CASSEARGSGYTF	TGTGCCAGCAGTGAAGCCAGGGGAAGCGGCTACACCTTC
TRBV10-2	TRBJ2-2	.	TRBD1	CASSESGQGAGGELFF	TGCGCCAGCAGTGAGTCTGGCCAGGGGGCTGGCGGGGAGCTGTTTTTT